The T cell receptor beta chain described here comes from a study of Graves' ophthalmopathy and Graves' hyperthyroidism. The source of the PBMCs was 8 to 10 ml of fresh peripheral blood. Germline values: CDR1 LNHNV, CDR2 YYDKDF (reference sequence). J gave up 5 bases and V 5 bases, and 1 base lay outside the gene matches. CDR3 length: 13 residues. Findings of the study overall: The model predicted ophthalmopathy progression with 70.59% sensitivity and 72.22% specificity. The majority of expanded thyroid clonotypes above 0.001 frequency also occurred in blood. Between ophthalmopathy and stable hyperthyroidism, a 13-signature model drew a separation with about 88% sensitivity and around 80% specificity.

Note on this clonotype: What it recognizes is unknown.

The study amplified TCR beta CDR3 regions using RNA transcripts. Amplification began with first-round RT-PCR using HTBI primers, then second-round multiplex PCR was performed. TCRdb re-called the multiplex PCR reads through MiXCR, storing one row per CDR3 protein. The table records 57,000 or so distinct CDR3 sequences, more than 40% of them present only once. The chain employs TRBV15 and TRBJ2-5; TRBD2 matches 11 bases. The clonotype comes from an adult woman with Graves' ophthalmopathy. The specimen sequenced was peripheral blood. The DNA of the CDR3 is TGTGCCACCAGCTTAGCGGGGGGGGAGACCCAGTACTTC. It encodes CATSLAGGETQYF.